This TCR beta chain originates from a study of shared clonotypes between healthy human individuals (dated by TCRdb to 2018 to 2020). About the study as a whole: A couple of women and three men aged 18 to 49 years were included in the cohort. Between about 0.85 and 10 billion PBMCs per donor were obtained by leukapheresis. Blood TCR repertoires of roughly five healthy adults were deeply sequenced to estimate repertoire size and the extent of clonotype sharing between individuals. To increase sequencing depth and limit assay-specific biases, TCR repertoire library preparation and sequencing were carried out by different laboratories using diverse techniques. Points the paper makes about the study in general: Sampling was restricted to blood, and TCR repertoires in tissue are likely to differ from TCR repertoires in blood. Because the study included a small number of donors, the genetic and exposure-history diversity represented was limited. Pairwise subsampling led to the expectation that sequencing depth would affect the degree of clonotype sharing among donors.

Using the deep immunoSEQ assay, TCR CDR3 regions were amplified from genomic DNA by multiplex PCR. Extracted genomic DNA from each cell subset was distributed evenly across all wells of several immunoSEQ 96-well plates, and each plate was treated as a replicate. For unsorted PBMC, each replicate PCR was loaded with 300 to 350 ng genomic DNA, equivalent to approximately 33,000 T cell genomes. Ten immunoSEQ deep assay plates were used to sequence the unsorted PBMC genomic DNA. Purified libraries were measured with a Qubit 3.0 fluorometer, size-checked on a Bioanalyzer 2100, and measured again with the KAPA Library Quantification kit. Each immunoSEQ 96-well plate was sequenced on its own single-read 150-cycle Illumina NextSeq 550 flow cell. Per the source publication's procedure: The immunoSEQ output contained only junctional sequences without quality scores, so filtering could not match that applied to full-length reads. Sequences were annotated with PyIR, a Python wrapper for IgBLAST v1.9, and V/J genes and CDR3 were assigned using IMGT germline references. Reads were filtered out if the reads had weak V/J assignments (E-value above 1e-6), no CDR3, stop codons, out-of-frame junctions, or ambiguous translated residues. V3J clonotypes were defined as sequences sharing an identical inferred V gene, J gene, and CDR3 amino acid sequence. Percentage overlap between repertoires was computed as shared unique clonotypes divided by the size of the smaller repertoire. Richness of each repertoire was evaluated using RTK rarefaction, the Chao1 estimator, and Recon v2.1 estimates of unobserved clonotypes. The clones in this table, taken by TCRdb from immuneACCESS, are in-frame only. Not every clone is retained; where verified, under half of the shortfall comes from an unresolved V gene, and the cause of the rest is unknown. That table supplies the V and J calls and clone size; D and trimming were determined from the DNA. The sample table records approximately 460,000 clones; roughly three quarters of these occur just once. The ten top clones hold approximately 12% of the sample.

The donors were healthy, HIV-negative adults with no recently reported acute infections or vaccinations. Every donor was a Caucasian adult residing in Nashville, Tennessee, USA. For unsorted samples, tens of millions of PBMCs were counted, and genomic DNA was extracted using the QIAamp DNA Blood Mini kit. After blood collection by leukapheresis, PBMCs were isolated using Ficoll-Histopaque density gradient centrifugation and then cryopreserved in the vapor phase of liquid nitrogen. The CDR3, cysteine through phenylalanine, is 14 amino acids long. Of all the DNA, just the CDR3 is kept, 42 bases in frame from base 1. Sequences ENHRY (CDR1) and SYGVKD (CDR2) are obtained from the germline V gene. Trimmed from V: 6 bases; trimmed from J: 6 bases; junction bases lacking a gene match: 6. Regarding this clone: Its cognate antigen has yet to be identified. One base away there is no much larger clone; base qualities are not given.

This chain joins TRBV10-3 to TRBJ2-7, with 12 bases in between that match TRBD2. The sequence was obtained from a woman aged 40 to 50 in good health. Some clones in this sample may be carry-over from other donors' samples. The sequenced sample was PBMCs. The sequence in DNA is TGTGCCATCAGGACTAGCGGGAGAAAAGGCGAGCAGTACTTC. Its amino acids are CAIRTSGRKGEQYF.